These 6 T cell receptor beta chains were sequenced from one sample in a study of blood T cell repertoires in COVID-19. Sequencing was performed with immunoSEQ multiplex PCR; in TCRdb, only in-frame clones are kept and a portion is missing. The sample lists approximately 150,000 clones; 75% to 90% were seen once. The sample comprised peripheral blood. All receptors come from a human donor in a cohort sampled during active COVID-19.

This clone was seen just once. The J gene is TRBJ2-7, the V gene TRBV28; the match to TRBD1 covers 11 bases. Germline CDR1 is MDHEN and CDR2 is SYDVKM. CDR3 length: 15 amino acids. After removal of 7 bases from V and 4 bases from J, the junction contained 9 bases not matched to a gene. CDR3 DNA: TGTGCCAGCACCAGACGGGACAGGGGGGGATACGAGCAGTACTTC. Residues: CASTRRDRGGYEQYF.

This sequence joins TRBV7-9 and TRBJ2-7; 8 bases agree with TRBD2. V shed 3 bases and J 1 base; nucleotides not matched to a gene: 5. CDR1 SEHNR and CDR2 FQNEAQ come from the germline V gene (reference sequence). The CDR3 extends over 15 amino acids. CDR3 region: CASSFTGGKSYEQYF. The CDR3 DNA is TGTGCCAGCAGCTTTACGGGAGGGAAGTCCTACGAGCAGTACTTC.

The chain recombines TRBV18 with TRBJ2-1; 15 bases match TRBD2. J lost 7 bases, V lost 2 bases, and 3 bases had no gene match. Looked up from germline, CDR1 is KGHSH and CDR2 is LQKENI. The CDR3 is made up of 16 amino acids. CDR3 DNA sequence: TGTGCCAGCTCACCATTGGGACTAGCGGGGGGAAATGAGCAGTTCTTC. Amino acids: CASSPLGLAGGNEQFF.

The rearrangement uses TRBV9 and TRBJ2-1; 12 bases match TRBD2. Losses at the gene ends were 4 bases for V and 0 bases for J; bases not matched to a gene: 14. CDR1 and CDR2 (germline): SGDLS, YYNGEE. The CDR3 is 20 amino acids. The CDR3 sequence is CASSPSGTVLAGGSYNEQFF. CDR3 nucleotides: TGTGCCAGCAGCCCCTCCGGGACAGTACTAGCGGGAGGCTCCTACAATGAGCAGTTCTTC.

The DNA for the CDR3 is TGTGCCAGCTCACTTAACCCCTTGGGGGGGACGGGGGAGCAGTACTTC. It translates to CASSLNPLGGTGEQYF. This chain joins TRBV18 and TRBJ2-7, with 7 bases aligning to TRBD2. The germline V gene has CDR1 KGHSH and CDR2 LQKENI. The CDR3 loop spans 16 amino acids. The J segment lost 7 bases and the V segment lost 4 bases, leaving 16 bases of the junction unmatched.

The rearrangement joins TRBV20-1 to TRBJ1-5, with a possible D match to TRBD1 (6 bases). Trimming took 3 bases from V and 7 from J, leaving 16 bases between them. Germline V gene data show CDR1 as DFQATT and CDR2 as SNEGSKA (reference sequence). The length of the CDR3 is 14 residues. CDR3 coding DNA: TGCAGTGCTAGTCCCTCGGGGGGCGGGCAGCCCCAGCATTTT. Protein: CSASPSGGGQPQHF.